A selection of T cell receptor beta chains follows, all from one sample in a study of control samples from healthy donors and cancer patients. Measured with immunoSEQ multiplex PCR; TCRdb has only the in-frame clones, and not every one. This table has roughly 100,000 clones, about four fifths appearing once. The source material was blood. Receptors were obtained from a woman aged 50 to 60 in good health. The CDR3 runs from the conserved cysteine through the conserved F or W. The D gene is left open where the match is weak. Clone size is not always given. Where it is, it says once, few, many or a class for expanded clones.

d_gene | abundance | j_gene | v_gene | CDR3aa | CDR3nt
- | - | TRBJ2-2 | TRBV7-9 | CASSLDPLTGELFF | TGTGCCAGCAGCTTAGATCCCTTAACCGGGGAGCTGTTTTTT
- | - | TRBJ1-1 | TRBV11-2 | CASGRGNTEAFF | TGTGCCAGCGGCCGGGGGAACACTGAAGCTTTCTTT
- | - | TRBJ1-5 | TRBV7-2 | CASSPRSRDTGLGNQPQHF | TGTGCCAGCAGCCCCAGATCTCGGGACACCGGCTTAGGGAATCAGCCCCAGCATTTT
TRBD1 | - | TRBJ1-1 | TRBV6-2/TRBV6-3 | CASSYRSDRVTEAFF | TGTGCCAGCAGTTACCGGAGCGACAGGGTAACTGAAGCTTTCTTT
TRBD2 | - | TRBJ2-7 | TRBV11-3 | CASSLRRGAYEQYF | TGTGCCAGCAGCCTAAGGCGGGGGGCCTACGAGCAGTACTTC
- | - | TRBJ1-1 | TRBV2 | CASSQQAAMNTEAFF | TGTGCCAGCAGTCAACAGGCGGCTATGAACACTGAAGCTTTCTTT
- | - | TRBJ1-5 | TRBV2 | CASSLPPGSSQPQHF | TGTGCCAGCAGTTTACCACCAGGGTCGAGTCAGCCCCAGCATTTT
- | - | TRBJ2-4 | TRBV5-5 | CASSLSFLATTVGPKNIQYF | TGTGCCAGCAGCTTGTCTTTCCTCGCGACGACAGTCGGGCCCAAAAACATTCAGTACTTC
TRBD2 | - | TRBJ2-5 | TRBV10-2 | CASTSGTSVQETQYF | TGCGCCAGCACTTCCGGGACTAGCGTCCAAGAGACCCAGTACTTC
- | - | TRBJ2-7 | TRBV4-3 | CASSQDRGNDEQYF | TGCGCCAGCAGCCAAGACAGGGGCAACGACGAGCAGTACTTC
- | few | TRBJ1-3 | TRBV7-8 | CASSFRGTGNTIYF | TGTGCCAGCAGCTTCAGGGGTACTGGAAACACCATATATTTT
- | once | TRBJ2-3 | TRBV2 | CASSEGTGPDTQYF | TGTGCCAGCAGTGAAGGGACGGGGCCAGATACGCAGTATTTT
TRBD2 | - | TRBJ2-1 | TRBV3-1/TRBV3-2 | CASSLGLALINEQFF | TGTGCCAGCAGCCTTGGACTAGCGCTCATCAATGAGCAGTTCTTC
TRBD1 | - | TRBJ1-6 | TRBV5-4 | CASSRDRGVDNSPLHF | TGTGCCAGCAGCAGGGACAGGGGAGTCGATAATTCACCCCTCCACTTT